This T cell receptor (beta chain) was profiled in a study of T-cell reconstitution after alpha-beta-depleted transplantation in children. Study-wide results and caveats: The study traced high day-60 TCRbeta diversity in some patients to surviving recipient T cells and thymic progenitors. T-cell numbers and diversity one year post-transplant derived largely from freshly generated T cells. Several hundred graft clones that had expanded were reportedly the source of alpha-beta T cells about two months after transplant.

This clonotype came up many times. Its target is unknown. Germline CDR1 DFQATT, CDR2 SNEGSKA (reference sequence). V dropped 3 bases and J dropped 7 bases, with 16 bases sitting between them. This CDR3 is 13 amino acids long. It was with unique molecular identifiers that the TCRbeta library was prepared. A single record per CDR3 protein comes from TCRdb applying MiXCR to the PCR reads. This table holds approximately 290,000 distinct CDR3 sequences, 9.5% to 13% found once. The V and J genes are TRBV20-1 and TRBJ2-7, with D unresolved. This clonotype was obtained from a male patient between 2 and 10 years old who had a stem cell transplant for chronic granulomatous disease, so the T cells may come from the graft donor. Sample: peripheral blood, taken 180 days after TCRalphabeta/CD19-depleted stem cell transplant. The CDR3, as DNA: TGCAGTGCTAGTCGCCCATTTGTGTTGGAGCAGTACTTC. Translated, it gives CSASRPFVLEQYF.